The rows below give T cell receptor beta chains drawn from one sample of a study of metastatic and nonmetastatic thyroid tumors. From the PCR reads, TCRdb re-called clones with MiXCR. The table records over 9,500 clones, roughly 31% of them present only once. Sequenced sample: tumor tissue. These TCRs come from a male donor with papillary thyroid cancer or a benign thyroid nodule (not recorded which). Some clones in this sample may be carry-over from other donors' samples. CDR3s include the opening cysteine and the closing phenylalanine or tryptophan. The order of the fields is CDR3 protein, CDR3 DNA, J gene, V gene, clone size, D gene. A D gene is named only where the DNA matches it firmly. For some rows the clone size is stated as once, few or many, or as a class when expanded; others skip it.

CASSFSSGATYNEQFF TGTGCCAGCAGCTTCAGTAGCGGGGCAACCTACAATGAGCAGTTCTTC TRBJ2-1 TRBV11-1 - TRBD2
CASSPTRDTLYDQYF TGTGCCAGTAGTCCGACTCGGGACACCTTATACGATCAGTACTTC TRBJ2-7 TRBV19 large -
CASSEGQGREKLFF TGTGCCAGCAGTGAAGGACAGGGTCGGGAAAAACTGTTTTTT TRBJ1-4 TRBV25-1 many TRBD1
CASSSLNQPQHF TGTGCCAGCAGCTCCCTCAATCAGCCCCAGCATTTT TRBJ1-5 TRBV7-2 few -
CASRTEFF TGTGCCAGCAGGACAGAGTTCTTC TRBJ2-1 TRBV7-2 medium-sized -
CASSPSGLPLGETQYF TGTGCCAGCTCACCAAGTGGACTTCCCCTTGGGGAGACCCAGTACTTC TRBJ2-5 TRBV18 - -
CASSLRQTNTEAFF TGTGCCAGCAGTTTGAGGCAGACTAACACTGAAGCTTTCTTT TRBJ1-1 TRBV27 - -
CASSEGTAWENQPQHF TGTGCCAGCAGTGAAGGGACAGCGTGGGAGAATCAGCCCCAGCATTTT TRBJ1-5 TRBV6-1 - -
CASSVGGGTGELFF TGTGCCAGCAGCGTAGGAGGGGGCACCGGGGAGCTGTTTTTT TRBJ2-2 TRBV9 - -
CASPSGNTIYF TGTGCCAGTCCATCTGGAAACACCATATATTTT TRBJ1-3 TRBV19 few -
CASSSRQGEGYNEQFF TGCGCCAGCAGCTCCCGTCAGGGGGAAGGATACAATGAGCAGTTCTTC TRBJ2-1 TRBV5-1 medium-sized TRBD1
CASRDTYGSGNTIYF TGTGCCAGCAGGGACACGTATGGCTCTGGAAACACCATATATTTT TRBJ1-3 TRBV6-1 - -
CASSWGTEPYEQYF TGTGCCAGCAGTTGGGGGACAGAGCCCTACGAGCAGTACTTC TRBJ2-7 TRBV7-9 - TRBD1
CSARDRGYEQYF TGCAGTGCTAGGGACAGGGGGTACGAGCAGTACTTC TRBJ2-7 TRBV20-1 - TRBD1
CATQDRANTEAFF TGTGCCACCCAAGACAGGGCCAACACTGAAGCTTTCTTT TRBJ1-1 TRBV15 many TRBD1
CASNPSSYEQYF TGTGCCAGCAACCCGAGCTCCTACGAGCAGTACTTC TRBJ2-7 TRBV5-8 medium-sized -
CASSLGQGSSPLHF TGTGCCAGCAGCTTGGGACAGGGATCCTCACCCCTCCACTTT TRBJ1-6 TRBV7-3 - TRBD1
CASSEVTYEQYF TGTGCCAGCAGTGAAGTTACCTACGAGCAGTACTTC TRBJ2-7 TRBV6-1 - -